The 22 T cell receptor beta chains in this list originate from one sample, sequenced in a study of shared clonotypes between healthy human individuals (dated by TCRdb to 2020 to 2022). Libraries were prepared through the immunoSEQ multiplex PCR assay. What TCRdb holds here is the immuneACCESS table cut down to in-frame rearrangements. Part of the clones is not present; checked against another copy, under half of the missing clones reflect an unresolved V gene, and the others are unexplained. The sample table records about half a million clones; 81% of these occur just once. The ten largest clones represent approximately 11% of the sample. Sequenced material: PBMCs. Receptors originate from a woman in her thirties or forties in good health. Some clones in this sample may be carry-over from other donors' samples.

Here the CDR3 DNA reads TGTGCCAGCAGCGTAACCCGACAACGTATCTCCTACAATGAGCAGTTCTTC. Encoded protein: CASSVTRQRISYNEQFF. The gene calls are TRBV9 and TRBJ2-1; D is unresolved. Trimming removed 1 base at V and 0 bases at J, with 14 bases between. The CDR3 runs to 17 residues. Germline loops: CDR1 SGDLS, CDR2 YYNGEE.

Regarding this clone: A read error is likely here: a far larger clone is one base away. Different DNA sequences within this sample yield the same CDR3. The chain uses TRBV28 and TRBJ2-3; possible D gene TRBD1, 5 bases. Between the trimmed V and J ends, which lost 6 bases and 2 bases, there was a span of 12 bases. Germline V gives CDR1 MDHEN, CDR2 SYDVKM. The CDR3 has 14 residues. CDR3 residues: CASRVDSSTDTQYF. DNA for the CDR3: TGTGCCAGCAGGGTAGACAGCTCCACAGATACGCAGTATTTT.

A few counts support this clone. The genes are TRBV5-6 and TRBJ2-1, with D maybe TRBD2 (6 bases). The CDR3 is made up of 16 amino acids. Trimming took off 0 bases at V and 4 bases at J, with 14 bases between the two ends. From germline, CDR1 is SGHDT and CDR2 YYEEEE. Here the CDR3 DNA reads TGTGCCAGCAGCTTGGGCGGGACTTTCACATACAATGAGCAGTTCTTC. Translation gives CASSLGGTFTYNEQFF.

A note on this clone: A read error likely explains this, since a far larger clone differs by one base. The chain is built from TRBV29-1 and TRBJ2-2; D may be TRBD1 (6 bases). The CDR3 runs to 14 residues. Germline loops: CDR1 SQVTM, CDR2 ANQGSEA. The V end lost 7 bases, the J end lost 1 base, and 13 bases lay between the germline ends. The CDR3 loop reads CSGDGTLNTGELFF. The CDR3 coding sequence is TGCAGCGGGGACGGGACACTGAACACCGGGGAGCTGTTTTTT.

This rearrangement joins TRBV19 to TRBJ2-7, with D perhaps matching TRBD2 (6 bases). Germline loops: CDR1 LNHDA, CDR2 SQIVND (reference sequence). V shed 4 bases and J shed 0 bases, with 10 bases lying between them. The CDR3 spans 14 residues. The CDR3 reads CASSTASDSYEQYF. The CDR3, as DNA: TGTGCCAGTAGTACCGCTAGCGACTCCTACGAGCAGTACTTC.

This clone was counted a few times. The gene calls are TRBV7-3 and TRBJ2-2, with D tentatively TRBD1 or TRBD2 (5 bases each). From germline, CDR1 is SGHTA and CDR2 FQGTGA. This CDR3 has 15 residues. V was clipped by 2 bases and J by 4 bases, with 11 bases between them. The CDR3 DNA is TGTGCCAGCAGCTTAGTGTCAGGGAGCACCGGGGAGCTGTTTTTT. It codes for CASSLVSGSTGELFF. The full variable domain, in which reference TRBV7-3 and TRBJ2-2 provide the parts outside the CDR3, is GAGVSQTPSNKVTEKGKYVELRCDPISGHTALYWYRQSLGQGPEFLIYFQGTGAADDSGLPNDRFFAVRPEGSVSTLKIQRTERGDSAVYLCASSLVSGSTGELFFGEGSRLTVL.

CDR3 sequence (DNA): TGTGCCAGCTCACCTCGGACAGGTAACCACGAGCAGTACTTC. Translated: CASSPRTGNHEQYF. V is TRBV18 and J is TRBJ2-7, with 7 bases that match TRBD1. This CDR3 spans 14 amino acids. Per germline, CDR1 KGHSH and CDR2 LQKENI. V shed 3 bases, J shed 5 bases, and the junction held 7 bases outside the gene matches. Looking up the rest from reference TRBV18 and TRBJ2-7 gives the full variable domain: NAGVMQNPRHLVRRRGQEARLRCSPMKGHSHVYWYRQLPEEGLKFMVYLQKENIIDESGMPKERFSAEFPKEGPSILRIQQVVRGDSAAYFCASSPRTGNHEQYFGPGTRLTVT.

V usage is TRBV10-3 and J usage is TRBJ1-2; D is perhaps TRBD1 (6 bases). The V gene's germline CDR1 is ENHRY and CDR2 SYGVKD. The CDR3 contains 16 residues. The V end lost 7 bases, the J end lost 4 bases, and 22 bases lay between the germline ends. This chain's CDR3 is CAITKRNSGDTYGYTF. CDR3 nucleotides: TGTGCCATCACCAAAAGGAACTCGGGGGACACCTATGGCTACACCTTC.

The chain links TRBV5-1 to TRBJ2-7; TRBD2 agrees at 7 bases. The CDR3 spans 14 residues. Germline assignment: CDR1 SGHRS and CDR2 YFSETQ. The V segment lost 0 bases and the J segment 3 bases; nucleotides outside the gene matches: 3. For the CDR3, the DNA is TGCGCCAGCAGCTTGGCCCCGGGAGGCTACGAGCAGTACTTC. Protein: CASSLAPGGYEQYF.

As regards this clone: Since a far larger clone is one base different, this is likely a read error. The same CDR3 arises from other DNA sequences in this sample as well. The chain combines TRBV5-4 with TRBJ1-2; D is unclear. Germline V gene data show CDR1 as SGHNT and CDR2 as YYREEE (reference sequence). CDR3 length equals 13 residues. Trimming shortened V by 0 bases and J by 8 bases, and 11 bases separated the two germline ends. DNA of the CDR3: TGTGCCAGCAGCTTGGTAACCGGCTACGGCTACACCTTC. Translating it yields CASSLVTGYGYTF.

The CDR3 region is CSAGQGTETQYF. Written as DNA, the CDR3 is TGCAGCGCGGGACAGGGGACGGAGACCCAGTACTTC. This rearrangement joins TRBV29-1 to TRBJ2-5; 10 nucleotides match TRBD1. Trimming at V came to 7 bases and at J to 5 bases, leaving 4 bases not matched to a gene. The CDR3 is 12 amino acids. Germline V lookup: CDR1 SQVTM, CDR2 ANQGSEA.

The rearrangement joins TRBV14 to TRBJ2-3; no clear D gene. V dropped 1 base and J dropped 6 bases, with 8 bases sitting between them. The CDR3 is 13 amino acids. The germline V gene encodes CDR1 SGHDN and CDR2 FVKESK. The CDR3 loop is CASSQAVGDTQYF. CDR3 coding DNA: TGTGCCAGCAGCCAAGCTGTGGGTGATACGCAGTATTTT.

The genes are TRBV28 and TRBJ1-1; possible D gene TRBD1, 6 bases. This CDR3 spans 13 amino acids. Germline loops: CDR1 MDHEN, CDR2 SYDVKM. V lost 6 bases to trimming and J lost 5 bases, with 13 bases between them. The CDR3 DNA follows: TGTGCCAGCAGGCCACAGGGATGGACTGAAGCTTTCTTT. This translates into CASRPQGWTEAFF.

In regard to this clone: The sample contains more than one DNA sequence encoding this CDR3. The chain uses TRBV5-1 and TRBJ2-5; D gene uncertain. Germline V gene sequence: CDR1 SGHRS, CDR2 YFSETQ. Trimming removed 2 bases from V and 1 base from J, with 9 bases in between. This CDR3 comprises 14 residues. As DNA, the CDR3 is TGCGCCAGCAGCTTAAGACAACCCCAAGAGACCCAGTACTTC. As protein: CASSLRQPQETQYF.

The chain links TRBV5-1 to TRBJ2-2, with 11 bases matching TRBD2. The CDR3 runs to 16 residues. The V segment lost 0 bases and the J segment 5 bases; nucleotides outside the gene matches: 3. Germline V gene sequence: CDR1 SGHRS, CDR2 YFSETQ. The CDR3 DNA reads as TGCGCCAGCAGCTTGGTCCTAGCGGGGGGAACCGGGGAGCTGTTTTTT. Amino acids: CASSLVLAGGTGELFF.

This chain uses TRBV11-3 with TRBJ2-6, with D perhaps matching TRBD2 (5 bases). The germline V gene has CDR1 SGHNT and CDR2 YENEEA. CDR3 length: 16 residues. Trimming pared 5 bases from V and 0 bases from J, leaving 11 bases between. Written as DNA, the CDR3 is TGTGCCAGCAGCCTCGGGGTGGGCTCTGGGGCCAACGTCCTGACTTTC. Its protein product is CASSLGVGSGANVLTF.

This clone was picked up one time. The chain employs TRBV5-1 and TRBJ2-1; 9 nucleotides agree with TRBD2. There are 16 residues in the CDR3. CDR1 is SGHRS, CDR2 YFSETQ, per germline. V trimming: 4 bases; J trimming: 6 bases; junction bases outside the gene matches: 11. The CDR3 spells CASSPGGLAGSNEQFF. The CDR3 nucleotides are TGCGCCAGCAGCCCCGGAGGGCTAGCGGGAAGCAATGAGCAGTTCTTC.

This clone was seen only once. J is TRBJ2-3 and V is TRBV5-1, with TRBD2 identical over 10 bases. The trim removed 7 bases at V and 1 base at J, leaving 6 bases unmatched. The germline gives CDR1 SGHRS, CDR2 YFSETQ. This CDR3 is built from 15 residues. The DNA for the CDR3 is TGCGCCAGCCGTCTAGCGGGAGACCGCACAGATACGCAGTATTTT. Translation gives CASRLAGDRTDTQYF.

Concerning this clone itself: A far larger clone is a single base away, which makes a read error likely. The V call is TRBV30, the J call TRBJ2-2; 7 bases agree with TRBD1. The germline gives CDR1 GTSNPN, CDR2 SVGIG (reference sequence). After removal of 0 bases from V and 6 bases from J, the junction contained 7 bases not matched to a gene. The CDR3 runs to 15 residues. CDR3 residues: CAWSVTTGRPGELFF. The CDR3 DNA reads TGTGCCTGGAGTGTGACGACAGGGCGTCCCGGGGAGCTGTTTTTT.

V usage is TRBV30 and J usage is TRBJ1-1; TRBD1 agrees at 8 bases. J gave up 4 bases and V 5 bases, and 3 bases lay outside the gene matches. Germline V gene data show CDR1 as GTSNPN and CDR2 as SVGIG (reference sequence). This CDR3 has 12 residues. The CDR3 DNA reads as TGTGCCTGGGGCGACAGGGGCACTGAAGCTTTCTTT. This encodes CAWGDRGTEAFF.

The gene calls are TRBV7-9 and TRBJ2-5; D remains ambiguous. The DNA end favors TRBJ2-7, so the J call may be wrong. Germline V gene lookup returns CDR1 SEHNR and CDR2 FQNEAQ (reference sequence). The CDR3 spans 14 residues. DNA for the CDR3: TGTGCCAGCAGCTTAGACGCTTGGTCCTACGAGCAGTACTTC. It is translated as CASSLDAWSYEQYF.

The V call is TRBV5-1, the J call TRBJ1-4; TRBD1 aligns across 10 bases. With 4 bases clipped from V and 3 bases from J, the junction kept 6 bases outside the gene matches. The CDR3 sequence is 16 residues long. Germline values: CDR1 SGHRS, CDR2 YFSETQ. The CDR3 spells CASSPGTGAPNEKLFF. CDR3 DNA: TGCGCCAGCAGCCCCGGGACAGGGGCACCTAATGAAAAACTGTTTTTT.